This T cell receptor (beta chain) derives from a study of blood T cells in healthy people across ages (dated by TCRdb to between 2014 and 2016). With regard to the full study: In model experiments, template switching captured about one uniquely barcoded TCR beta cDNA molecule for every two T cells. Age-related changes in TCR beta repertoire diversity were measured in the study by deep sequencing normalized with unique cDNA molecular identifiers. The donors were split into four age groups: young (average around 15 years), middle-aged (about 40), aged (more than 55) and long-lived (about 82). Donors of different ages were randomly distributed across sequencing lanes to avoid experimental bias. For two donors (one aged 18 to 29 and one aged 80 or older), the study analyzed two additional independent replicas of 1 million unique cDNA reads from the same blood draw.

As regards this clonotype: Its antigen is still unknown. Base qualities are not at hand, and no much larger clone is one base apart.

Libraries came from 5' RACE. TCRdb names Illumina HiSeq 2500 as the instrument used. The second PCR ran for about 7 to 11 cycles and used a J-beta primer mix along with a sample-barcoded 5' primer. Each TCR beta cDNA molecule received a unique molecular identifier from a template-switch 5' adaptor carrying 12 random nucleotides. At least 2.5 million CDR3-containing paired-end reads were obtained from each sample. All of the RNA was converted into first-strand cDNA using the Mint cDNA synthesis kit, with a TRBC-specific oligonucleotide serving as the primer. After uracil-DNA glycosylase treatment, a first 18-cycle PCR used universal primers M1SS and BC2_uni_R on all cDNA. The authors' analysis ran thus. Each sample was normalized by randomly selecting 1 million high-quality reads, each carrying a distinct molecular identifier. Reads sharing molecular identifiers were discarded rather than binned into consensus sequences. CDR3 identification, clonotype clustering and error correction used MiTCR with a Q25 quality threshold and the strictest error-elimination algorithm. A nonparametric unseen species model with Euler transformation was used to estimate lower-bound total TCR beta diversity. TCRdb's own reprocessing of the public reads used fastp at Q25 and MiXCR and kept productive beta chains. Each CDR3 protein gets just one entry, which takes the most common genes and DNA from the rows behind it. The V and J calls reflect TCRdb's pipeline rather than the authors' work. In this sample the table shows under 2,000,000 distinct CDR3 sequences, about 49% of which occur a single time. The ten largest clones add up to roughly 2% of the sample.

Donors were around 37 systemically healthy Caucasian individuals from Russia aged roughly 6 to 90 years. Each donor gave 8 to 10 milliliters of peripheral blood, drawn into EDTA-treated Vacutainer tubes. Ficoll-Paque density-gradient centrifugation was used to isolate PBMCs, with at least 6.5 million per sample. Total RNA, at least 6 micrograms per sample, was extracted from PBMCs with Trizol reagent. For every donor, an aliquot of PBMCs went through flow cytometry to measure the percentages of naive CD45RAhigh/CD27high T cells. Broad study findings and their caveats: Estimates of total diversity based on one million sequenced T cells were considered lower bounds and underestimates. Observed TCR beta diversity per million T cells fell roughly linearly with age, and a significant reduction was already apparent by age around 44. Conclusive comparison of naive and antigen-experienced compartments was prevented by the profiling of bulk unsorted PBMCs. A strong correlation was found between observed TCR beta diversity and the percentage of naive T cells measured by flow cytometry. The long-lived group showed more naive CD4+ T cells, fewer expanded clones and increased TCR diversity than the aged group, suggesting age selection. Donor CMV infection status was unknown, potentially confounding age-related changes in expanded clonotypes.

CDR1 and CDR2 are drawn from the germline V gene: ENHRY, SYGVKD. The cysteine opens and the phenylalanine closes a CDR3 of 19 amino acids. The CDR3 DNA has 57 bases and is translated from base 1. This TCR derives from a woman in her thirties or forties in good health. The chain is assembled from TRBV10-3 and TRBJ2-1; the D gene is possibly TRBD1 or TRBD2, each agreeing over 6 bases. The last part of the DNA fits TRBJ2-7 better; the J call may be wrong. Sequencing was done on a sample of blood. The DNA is TGTGCCATCAGTGAGTCGAATTCTCCGAGGGGGAGGTCCTACAATGAGCAGTACTTC. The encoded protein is CAISESNSPRGRSYNEQYF.